These 18 T cell receptor beta chains came from one sample sequenced in a study of T cells in localized non-small cell lung cancer. Clones were read by immunoSEQ multiplex PCR, and TCRdb kept only the in-frame ones, dropping some. Altogether 40,000 to 50,000 clones are present, about 88% being singletons, with the ten largest covering roughly 7%. Sequences were derived from peripheral blood, sampled before any cancer treatment. The receptor source for this set is a woman between 18 and 50 years old with stage III lung adenocarcinoma.

This rearrangement joins TRBV11-2 to TRBJ2-5; 8 bases are shared with TRBD2. The CDR3 runs 14 residues. Germline trimming cut 4 bases from V and 4 bases from J; bases unmatched to any gene: 5. From germline, CDR1 is SGHAT and CDR2 FQNNGV. The CDR3, as DNA: TGTGCCAGCAGCTCCGCCGGGGGGGGAGAGACCCAGTACTTC. Translation gives CASSSAGGGETQYF.

The gene calls are TRBV9 and TRBJ1-5; no clear D. This CDR3 contains 14 residues. With 0 bases removed from V and 5 bases from J, the gap between germline ends came to 9 bases. Germline values: CDR1 SGDLS, CDR2 YYNGEE. The CDR3 nucleotides are TGTGCCAGCAGCGTAGATCCAAATTATCAGCCCCAGCATTTT. Amino acid sequence: CASSVDPNYQPQHF.

V and J are TRBV18 and TRBJ1-4; a possible D gene is TRBD1 (5 bases). The V end lost 6 bases, the J end lost 3 bases, and 29 bases lay between the germline ends. The CDR3 covers 20 residues. Germline lookup yields CDR1 KGHSH and CDR2 LQKENI. The CDR3 sequence: CASSLKFGGEVEASNEKLFF. Written as DNA, the CDR3 is TGTGCCAGCTCCCTGAAGTTCGGGGGAGAGGTGGAGGCATCTAATGAAAAACTGTTTTTT.

V and J are TRBV5-1 and TRBJ2-3; D possibly matches TRBD1 or TRBD2 (6 bases each). Germline-derived CDR1 and CDR2 are SGHRS and YFSETQ. V was cut by 7 bases and J by 0 bases, with 18 bases left in between. The CDR3 covers 16 residues. The CDR3 DNA reads TGCGCCAGCGGCACTACAGGGACTCCTAGCACAGATACGCAGTATTTT. Residues: CASGTTGTPSTDTQYF. Full variable domain (remainder filled in from reference TRBV5-1 and TRBJ2-3): KAGVTQTPRYLIKTRGQQVTLSCSPISGHRSVSWYQQTPGQGLQFLFEYFSETQRNKGNFPGRFSGRQFSNSRSEMNVSTLELGDSALYLCASGTTGTPSTDTQYFGPGTRLTVL.

The chain employs TRBV11-3 and TRBJ2-7, with 9 nucleotides matching TRBD1. The germline V gene has CDR1 SGHNT and CDR2 YENEEA. CDR3 length equals 14 residues. Trimming cost V 5 bases and J 2 bases; bases outside gene matches: 4. The CDR3: CASSTRDRAYEQYF. The DNA for the CDR3 is TGTGCCAGCAGCACCCGGGACAGGGCCTACGAGCAGTACTTC.

The J gene is TRBJ1-5, the V gene TRBV28; D is unclear. With 1 base removed from V and 1 base from J, the gap between germline ends came to 8 bases. Germline V gives CDR1 MDHEN, CDR2 SYDVKM. The CDR3 is made up of 15 amino acids. CDR3 coding DNA: TGTGCCAGCAGTTTATTTGGGTTAAGCAATCAGCCCCAGCATTTT. Its protein is CASSLFGLSNQPQHF. Drawing the rest from reference TRBV28 and TRBJ1-5, the complete variable domain is DVKVTQSSRYLVKRTGEKVFLECVQDMDHENMFWYRQDPGLGLRLIYFSYDVKMKEKGDIPEGYSVSREKKERFSLILESASTNQTSMYLCASSLFGLSNQPQHFGDGTRLSIL.

V is TRBV6-1 and J is TRBJ2-7; no reliable D call. The germline CDR1 and CDR2 sequences are MNHNS and SASEGT. The CDR3 length is 14 residues. The V end lost 8 bases, the J end lost 6 bases, and 20 bases lay between the germline ends. The CDR3: CASSRSQLVGEQYF. The CDR3 nucleotides are TGTGCCAGCTCCAGATCCCAGTTGGTAGGCGAGCAGTACTTC.

V is TRBV7-3 and J is TRBJ2-7; unclear D gene. The CDR3 extends over 13 amino acids. Trimming left V 4 bases short and J 3 bases short, with 10 bases between. Germline CDR1 SGHTA, CDR2 FQGTGA. CDR3 coding DNA: TGTGCCAGCAGCTCCGCCTGGGGCTACGAGCAGTACTTC. Residues: CASSSAWGYEQYF.

The chain is built from TRBV7-3 and TRBJ2-2, with 9 bases fitting TRBD1. The germline gives CDR1 SGHTA, CDR2 FQGTGA. Trimming took 5 bases from V and 2 from J; bases not matched to a gene: 6. The CDR3 runs 16 residues. CDR3 protein: CASSVTGGLNTGELFF. DNA of the CDR3: TGTGCCAGCAGCGTTACAGGGGGCCTAAACACCGGGGAGCTGTTTTTT.

The V gene is TRBV15, the J gene TRBJ1-6; no clear D. V was shortened by 5 bases and J by 7 bases, with 12 bases between the two germline ends. Germline lookup yields CDR1 LNHNV and CDR2 YYDKDF (reference sequence). This CDR3 has 14 residues. In nucleotides, the CDR3 is TGTGCCACCAGCCTCGGACGAGGAAATTCACCCCTCCACTTT. Protein sequence: CATSLGRGNSPLHF.

The chain links TRBV19 to TRBJ1-1; D is unresolved. Germline CDR1 and CDR2: LNHDA and SQIVND (reference sequence). This CDR3 comprises 11 residues. The V and J ends lost 8 bases and 5 bases respectively, with 9 bases between them. The CDR3 bases are TGTGCCAGTCAGATTGGGACTGAAGCTTTCTTT. Its protein is CASQIGTEAFF.

The rearrangement uses TRBV19 and TRBJ1-1; D ambiguous. The CDR3 has 13 amino acids. Trimming stripped 6 bases from V and 3 bases from J, with 11 bases between. Looked up from germline, CDR1 is LNHDA and CDR2 is SQIVND (reference sequence). CDR3 DNA: TGTGCCAGTAGGTACACTCGGGACACTGAAGCTTTCTTT. The encoded protein is CASRYTRDTEAFF. Complete variable domain (other parts from reference TRBV19 and TRBJ1-1): DGGITQSPKYLFRKEGQNVTLSCEQNLNHDAMYWYRQDPGQGLRLIYYSQIVNDFQKGDIAEGYSVSREKKESFPLTVTSAQKNPTAFYLCASRYTRDTEAFFGQGTRLTVV.

The CDR3 nucleotides read TGCGCCAGCAGCCAAGACCCCTCGGGGGGGCGGGGGGAGACCCAGTACTTC. Translating it yields CASSQDPSGGRGETQYF. The gene calls are TRBV4-1 and TRBJ2-5; 8 nucleotides align to TRBD2. Unmatched junction bases numbered 11, after V lost 0 bases and J lost 5 bases. This CDR3 has 17 amino acids. CDR1 and CDR2 (germline): MGHRA, YSYEKL.

The chain couples TRBV6-1 to TRBJ1-4, with a possible D match to TRBD1 (6 bases). Germline V gene lookup returns CDR1 MNHNS and CDR2 SASEGT. The V gene lost 6 bases and the J gene lost 8 bases, with 16 bases spanning the gap. CDR3 size: 14 residues. The CDR3 loop is CASSVRQDIEKLFF. In DNA form, the CDR3 reads TGTGCCAGCAGCGTCCGACAGGACATAGAAAAACTGTTTTTT.

The V and J genes are TRBV15 and TRBJ1-4; the match to TRBD1 covers 8 bases. V lost 1 base to trimming and J lost 8 bases; unmatched junction nucleotides: 3. Looked up from germline, CDR1 is LNHNV and CDR2 is YYDKDF (reference sequence). The CDR3 runs 14 residues. In DNA form, the CDR3 reads TGTGCCACCAGCAGAGTAAACAGGGGGGAAAAACTGTTTTTT. It specifies CATSRVNRGEKLFF.

V and J are TRBV27 and TRBJ1-1, with no clear D. The CDR3 is 12 residues long. From germline, CDR1 is MNHEY and CDR2 SMNVEV (reference sequence). V lost 3 bases to trimming and J lost 7 bases, with 9 bases between them. The CDR3 here is CASSLNGNEAFF. CDR3 DNA sequence: TGTGCCAGCAGTTTGAACGGCAATGAAGCTTTCTTT.

This chain links TRBV18 with TRBJ1-1, with a weak D call TRBD1 (5 bases). With 2 bases removed from V and 8 bases from J, the gap between germline ends came to 18 bases. Germline CDR1 and CDR2: KGHSH and LQKENI. CDR3 length: 15 residues. CDR3 in DNA: TGTGCCAGCTCACCATTCGTCACGGATTGGGGGGAAGCTTTCTTT. Its protein is CASSPFVTDWGEAFF. The complete variable domain, with remaining parts taken from reference TRBV18 and TRBJ1-1, reads NAGVMQNPRHLVRRRGQEARLRCSPMKGHSHVYWYRQLPEEGLKFMVYLQKENIIDESGMPKERFSAEFPKEGPSILRIQQVVRGDSAAYFCASSPFVTDWGEAFFGQGTRLTVV.

The chain carries TRBV30 and TRBJ1-1; 12 nucleotides agree with TRBD1. The junction had 2 bases not matched to a gene; V was cut back by 8 bases and J by 1 base. Germline V gene data show CDR1 as GTSNPN and CDR2 as SVGIG (reference sequence). The CDR3 spans 13 residues. Here the CDR3 reads CAAGQGANTEAFF. In DNA form, the CDR3 reads TGTGCCGCGGGACAGGGGGCGAACACTGAAGCTTTCTTT. The full variable domain, rest sourced from reference TRBV30 and TRBJ1-1, is SQTIHQWPATLVQPVGSPLSLECTVEGTSNPNLYWYRQAAGRGLQLLFYSVGIGQISSEVPQNLSASRPQDRQFILSSKKLLLSDSGFYLCAAGQGANTEAFFGQGTRLTVV.